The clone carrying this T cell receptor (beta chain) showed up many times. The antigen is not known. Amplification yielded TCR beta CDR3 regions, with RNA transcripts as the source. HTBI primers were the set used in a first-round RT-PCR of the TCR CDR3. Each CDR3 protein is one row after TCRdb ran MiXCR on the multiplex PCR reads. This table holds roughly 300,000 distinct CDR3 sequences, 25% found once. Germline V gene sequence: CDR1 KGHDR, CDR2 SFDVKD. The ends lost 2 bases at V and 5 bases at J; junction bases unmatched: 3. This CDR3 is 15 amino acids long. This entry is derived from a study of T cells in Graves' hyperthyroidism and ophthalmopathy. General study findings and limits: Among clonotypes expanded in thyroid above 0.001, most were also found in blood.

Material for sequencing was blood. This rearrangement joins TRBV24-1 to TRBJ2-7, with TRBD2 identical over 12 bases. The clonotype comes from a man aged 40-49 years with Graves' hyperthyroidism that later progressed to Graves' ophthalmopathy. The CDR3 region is CATSDSLAGGNEQYF. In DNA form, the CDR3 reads TGTGCCACCAGTGATTCACTAGCGGGAGGAAACGAGCAGTACTTC.